This entry lists 21 T cell receptor beta chains sequenced from one sample in a study of shared clonotypes between healthy human individuals. Repertoires were generated with immunoSEQ multiplex PCR, while TCRdb's copy carries only in-frame clones and drops some. The sample yields around 2.1 million clones, approximately 95% seen once. Source material: naive CD4+ T cells sorted from blood. Subset given: CD45RA+ positively selected. These receptors were obtained from a young man in good health.

The rearrangement links TRBV6-6 to TRBJ2-7, with 10 bases aligning to TRBD2. The J segment lost 7 bases and the V segment lost 0 bases, leaving 9 bases of the junction unmatched. The germline CDR1 and CDR2 sequences are MNHNY and SVGAGI (reference sequence). This CDR3 has 16 amino acids. The chain's CDR3 is CASSYSVLAGVGEQYF. CDR3 nucleotides: TGTGCCAGCAGTTACTCCGTGCTAGCGGGAGTTGGGGAGCAGTACTTC.

This clone was recorded once. The J gene is TRBJ2-1, the V gene TRBV6-5; D tentatively reads TRBD1 or TRBD2 (5 bases each). Trimming pared 6 bases from V and 5 bases from J, leaving 14 bases between. The CDR3 runs to 14 residues. Per germline, CDR1 MNHEY and CDR2 SVGAGI. The CDR3 loop is CASRRGSNDNEQFF. The CDR3 nucleotides read TGTGCCAGCAGGAGGGGAAGTAACGACAATGAGCAGTTCTTC.

The V gene is TRBV19, the J gene TRBJ1-1; D uncertain. With 0 bases removed from V and 1 base from J, the gap between germline ends came to 6 bases. The CDR3 contains 14 residues. CDR1 LNHDA and CDR2 SQIVND come from the germline V gene (reference sequence). The CDR3 DNA follows: TGTGCCAGTAGTATAGACCGGCAGAACACTGAAGCTTTCTTT. Amino acids: CASSIDRQNTEAFF.

V gene TRBV9 combines with J gene TRBJ2-7, with D maybe TRBD2 (5 bases). In germline, CDR1 is SGDLS, CDR2 YYNGEE. The CDR3 extends over 14 amino acids. Trimming took off 0 bases at V and 6 bases at J, with 13 bases between the two ends. As DNA, the CDR3 is TGTGCCAGCAGCGTAGACGCGAATCGGGGCGAGCAGTACTTC. This sequence encodes CASSVDANRGEQYF.

In its sample, this clone was seen once. This specimen includes other DNA sequences encoding the same CDR3. The V gene is TRBV7-2, the J gene TRBJ2-7, with 10 bases that match TRBD2. The trim removed 8 bases at V and 1 base at J, leaving 5 bases unmatched. Germline V gene data show CDR1 as SGHTA and CDR2 as FQGNSA. This CDR3 is built from 14 residues. CDR3 sequence: CASSQLAGSYEQYF. DNA for the CDR3: TGTGCCAGCTCACAACTAGCGGGATCCTACGAGCAGTACTTC.

V and J are TRBV27 and TRBJ2-5; 11 bases are a match to TRBD2. This CDR3 comprises 16 residues. In germline, CDR1 is MNHEY, CDR2 SMNVEV (reference sequence). V lost 2 bases, J lost 4 bases, and 6 bases stayed unmatched. CDR3 residues: CASSLKLAGVGETQYF. As DNA, the CDR3 is TGTGCCAGCAGTTTAAAACTAGCGGGGGTGGGAGAGACCCAGTACTTC.

DNA of the CDR3: TGTGCCAGCAGTACAAAAGGGACAGGGAGCACTGAAGCTTTCTTT. This translates into CASSTKGTGSTEAFF. The chain carries TRBV6-5 and TRBJ1-1, with TRBD1 matching over 9 bases. The CDR3 loop spans 15 amino acids. Germline CDR1 and CDR2: MNHEY and SVGAGI. Trimming took 5 bases from V and 4 from J; bases not matched to a gene: 8.

About this clone: The sample contains more than one DNA sequence encoding this CDR3. V usage is TRBV20-1 and J usage is TRBJ2-3; D is uncertain. CDR3 length: 11 residues. Trimming took off 3 bases at V and 6 bases at J, with 7 bases between the two ends. From germline, CDR1 is DFQATT and CDR2 SNEGSKA (reference sequence). DNA for the CDR3: TGCAGTGCTAGTTTGGCTGATACGCAGTATTTT. The encoded protein is CSASLADTQYF.

The V gene is TRBV14, the J gene TRBJ2-3; TRBD1 is a possible D gene (6 bases). The CDR3 length is 16 residues. Germline-derived CDR1 and CDR2 are SGHDN and FVKESK. V lost 3 bases to trimming and J lost 2 bases, with 15 bases between them. The CDR3 region is CASSQSYTGYTDTQYF. Written as DNA, the CDR3 is TGTGCCAGCAGCCAGTCCTATACAGGGTACACAGATACGCAGTATTTT.

CDR3 nucleotide sequence: TGTGCCAGCAGCCACCCCTCAGGACTGGGGGAGACCCAGTACTTC. Amino acids: CASSHPSGLGETQYF. The chain joins TRBV9 to TRBJ2-5; TRBD2 is a possible D gene (5 bases). CDR3 length: 15 amino acids. CDR1 and CDR2 from the germline V gene are SGDLS and YYNGEE. V lost 4 bases and J 5 bases, leaving 18 bases between the germline ends. The full variable domain, with the rest looked up from reference TRBV9 and TRBJ2-5, is DSGVTQTPKHLITATGQRVTLRCSPRSGDLSVYWYQQSLDQGLQFLIQYYNGEERAKGNILERFSAQQFPDLHSELNLSSLELGDSALYFCASSHPSGLGETQYFGPGTRLLVL.

This CDR3 reads CASRRTGDQPQHF. CDR3 DNA: TGTGCCAGCAGACGGACGGGGGATCAGCCCCAGCATTTT. The chain recombines TRBV5-8 with TRBJ1-5; D possibly corresponds to TRBD1 (5 bases). The CDR3 length is 13 residues. Germline V gene lookup returns CDR1 SGHTS and CDR2 YDEGEE. V lost 5 bases and J 5 bases, leaving 11 bases between the germline ends.

The rearrangement links TRBV27 to TRBJ2-2, with D tentatively TRBD2 (6 bases). The V gene lost 6 bases and the J gene lost 4 bases, with 24 bases spanning the gap. Germline V lookup: CDR1 MNHEY, CDR2 SMNVEV (reference sequence). The CDR3 has 18 amino acids. CDR3 in DNA: TGTGCCAGCAGCCAGACTAGTCCCTCAAGGGTGGGCACCGGGGAGCTGTTTTTT. Translated: CASSQTSPSRVGTGELFF.

The sample holds a few counts of this clone. The chain is built from TRBV7-9 and TRBJ1-6; no definite D call. Germline CDR1 is SEHNR and CDR2 is FQNEAQ (reference sequence). The CDR3 is 12 residues long. V shed 5 bases and J shed 7 bases, with 6 bases lying between them. Here the CDR3 reads CASSGVNSPLHF. CDR3 coding DNA: TGTGCCAGCAGCGGGGTCAATTCACCCCTCCACTTT.

CDR3 DNA: TGTGCCAGCTCGCTATCGACAGGGGGCACTGAAGCTTTCTTT. This sequence encodes CASSLSTGGTEAFF. The genes are TRBV18 and TRBJ1-1, with TRBD1 identical over 9 bases. V dropped 6 bases and J dropped 4; count of bases not matched to a gene: 6. There are 14 residues in the CDR3. CDR1 and CDR2 (germline): KGHSH, LQKENI.

The V gene is TRBV6-5, the J gene TRBJ2-7; a possible D gene is TRBD2 (6 bases). The CDR3 consists of 15 residues. The germline CDR1 and CDR2 sequences are MNHEY and SVGAGI. Trimming took off 4 bases at V and 4 bases at J, with 17 bases between the two ends. The CDR3 DNA sequence: TGTGCCAGCAGTTCTGCGCGGAGGGCAACTTACGAGCAGTACTTC. Protein product: CASSSARRATYEQYF.

Of note for this clone: At one of its ends the junction is not consistent with the germline gene, which may arise from a read error. This CDR3 is CATSRGMVSGTDTQYF. As DNA, the CDR3 is TGTGCCACCAGTAGAGGGATGGTCTCGGGCACAGATACGCAGTATTTT. The rearrangement uses TRBV15 and TRBJ2-3, with D possibly matching TRBD2 (5 bases). In germline, CDR1 is LNHNV, CDR2 YYDKDF (reference sequence). There are 16 residues in the CDR3. The full variable domain, rest sourced from reference TRBV15 and TRBJ2-3, is DAMVIQNPRYQVTQFGKPVTLSCSQTLNHNVMYWYQQKSSQAPKLLFHYYDKDFNNEADTPDNFQSRRPNTSFCFLDIRSPGLGDTAMYLCATSRGMVSGTDTQYFGPGTRLTVL.

As regards this clone: The sample holds other DNA sequences that translate to the same CDR3. The chain employs TRBV30 and TRBJ1-3, with D possibly TRBD1 on 5 matching bases. The CDR3 has 14 amino acids. Deletions cut 0 bases from V and 1 base from J, with 7 bases between. Germline V gene sequence: CDR1 GTSNPN, CDR2 SVGIG (reference sequence). The CDR3 spells CAWSVGGSGNTIYF. CDR3 in DNA: TGTGCCTGGAGTGTGGGGGGTTCTGGAAACACCATATATTTT.

This clone was detected once. This chain links TRBV5-1 with TRBJ1-4; D is unclear. The CDR3 totals 14 residues. Germline V gene lookup returns CDR1 SGHRS and CDR2 YFSETQ. V lost 1 base, J lost 2 bases, and 6 bases lay in between. CDR3 sequence reads: CASSLSDTNEKLFF. CDR3 DNA sequence: TGCGCCAGCAGCTTGTCGGATACTAATGAAAAACTGTTTTTT.

The chain has TRBV2 and TRBJ2-7, with 8 bases aligning to TRBD2. This CDR3 is 15 amino acids long. With 5 bases clipped from V and 4 bases from J, the junction kept 10 bases outside the gene matches. Germline-derived CDR1 and CDR2 are SNHLY and FYNNEI. The DNA of the CDR3 is TGTGCCAGCAGTCCTCAGGCGGGGGGCTTATACGAGCAGTACTTC. The encoded protein is CASSPQAGGLYEQYF. Complete variable domain (other parts from reference TRBV2 and TRBJ2-7): EPEVTQTPSHQVTQMGQEVILRCVPISNHLYFYWYRQILGQKVEFLVSFYNNEISEKSEIFDDQFSVERPDGSNFTLKIRSTKLEDSAMYFCASSPQAGGLYEQYFGPGTRLTVT.

The chain joins TRBV13 to TRBJ2-3; D uncertain. V gave up 1 base and J gave up 2 bases, with 4 bases separating them. The CDR3 covers 13 residues. The germline CDR1 and CDR2 sequences are PRHDT and FYEKMQ (reference sequence). The CDR3 DNA reads as TGTGCCAGCAGCTTAGATGTCACAGATACGCAGTATTTT. This translates into CASSLDVTDTQYF.

CDR3 DNA sequence: TGTGCCACGACAGACAGGGCTGGTGGGACTGAAGCTTTCTTT. This codes for CATTDRAGGTEAFF. The chain carries TRBV5-4 and TRBJ1-1, with 7 bases that match TRBD1. This CDR3 is built from 14 residues. Trimming at V came to 9 bases and at J to 5 bases, leaving 13 bases not matched to a gene. Germline loops: CDR1 SGHNT, CDR2 YYREEE (reference sequence).